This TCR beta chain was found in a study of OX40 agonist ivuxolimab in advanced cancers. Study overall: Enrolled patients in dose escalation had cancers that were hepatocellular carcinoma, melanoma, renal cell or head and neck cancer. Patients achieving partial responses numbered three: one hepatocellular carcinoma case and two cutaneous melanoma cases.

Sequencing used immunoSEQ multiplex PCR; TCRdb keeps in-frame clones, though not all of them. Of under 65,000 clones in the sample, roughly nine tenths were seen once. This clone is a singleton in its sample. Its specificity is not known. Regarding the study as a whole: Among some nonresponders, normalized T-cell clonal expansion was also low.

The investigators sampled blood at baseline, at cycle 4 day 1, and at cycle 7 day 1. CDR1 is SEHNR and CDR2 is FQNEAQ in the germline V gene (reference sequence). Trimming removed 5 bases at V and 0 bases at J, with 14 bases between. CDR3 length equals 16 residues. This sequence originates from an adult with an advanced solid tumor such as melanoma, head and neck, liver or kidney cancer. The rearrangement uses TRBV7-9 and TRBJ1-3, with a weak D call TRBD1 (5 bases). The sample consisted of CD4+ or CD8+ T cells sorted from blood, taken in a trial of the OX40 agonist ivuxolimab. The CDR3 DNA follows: TGTGCCAGCAGCCAAGACCGGACACTCTCTGGAAACACCATATATTTT. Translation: CASSQDRTLSGNTIYF.